This T cell receptor (beta chain) is from a study of blood T cell repertoires in COVID-19. The overall study: The samples span acute and convalescent COVID-19 from the United States, Italy and Spain. The analysed material was cDNA or gDNA that came from T cells, B-cell-depleted T cells, or PBMCs.

Original methodology: How many nucleated cells were present was estimated from reference gene primer amplification. Only in-frame clones appear in the TCRdb table, and some are missing; sequencing was by immunoSEQ multiplex PCR. The V and J calls and clone size were taken over from that table, and D and trimming were inferred from the DNA. This sample has approximately 220,000 clones; 88% occur once, and the top ten carry 0.72%. The germline gives CDR1 MNHEY, CDR2 SMNVEV (reference sequence). Unmatched junction bases numbered 3, after V lost 3 bases and J lost 6 bases. The CDR3 consists of 14 residues.

The receptor's source is a middle-aged man with acute or convalescent COVID-19. The chain is built from TRBV27 and TRBJ1-5; 9 nucleotides line up with TRBD1. Sequences were obtained from peripheral blood. CDR3 in DNA: TGTGCCAGCAGTTTGGGACAGGGAAGTCAGCCCCAGCATTTT. This codes for CASSLGQGSQPQHF.